The rows below give T cell receptor beta chains drawn from one sample of a study of blood T cells in healthy people across ages. TCRdb reanalysed the 5' RACE reads using MiXCR and keeps one entry per CDR3 protein. This repertoire shows 700,000 or so distinct CDR3 sequences, 20% to 25% found once; its top ten account for about 20%. The specimen was blood. The receptor source for this set is a man between 65 and 79 years old in good health. Each CDR3 is given with its conserved first and last residue. D genes are given only for firm matches. Some rows have no size entry. The others give once, few or many, or a class for an expanded clone.

>many|11|NA|TRBJ2-7|TRBV3-1
CASSQYYEQYF
TGTGCCAGCAGCCAGTACTACGAGCAGTACTTC
>few|17|TRBD1|TRBJ2-2|TRBV24-1
CATSDTGTGLNTGELFF
TGTGCCACCAGTGACACCGGGACAGGGCTAAACACCGGGGAGCTGTTTTTT
>few|14|NA|TRBJ1-2|TRBV20-1
CSLKGFRESRGYTF
TGCAGCCTCAAGGGGTTCCGCGAATCCCGTGGCTACACCTTC
>NA|15|TRBD2|TRBJ2-5|TRBV20-1
CSARDGSGRGKTQYF
TGCAGTGCTAGAGATGGCAGCGGGAGGGGAAAGACCCAGTACTTC
>few|17|NA|TRBJ2-7|TRBV7-9
CASSAGTVVYSSYEQYF
TGTGCCAGCAGCGCCGGGACGGTGGTATATAGCTCCTACGAGCAGTACTTC
>NA|15|NA|TRBJ2-4|TRBV7-2
CASSLVSSSIDIQYF
TGTGCCAGCAGCTTAGTATCTAGCTCTATAGACATTCAGTACTTC
>NA|16|NA|TRBJ1-4|TRBV19
CASSPGGSLVSEKLFF
TGTGCCAGTAGCCCCGGTGGGAGTCTGGTTAGTGAAAAACTGTTTTTT
>few|17|NA|TRBJ1-1|TRBV4-3
CASSRSLAGLINTEAFF
TGCGCCAGCAGCCGAAGCTTGGCAGGCTTGATAAACACTGAAGCCTTCTTT
>NA|14|NA|TRBJ1-1|TRBV20-1
CSASRPGAHTEAFF
TGCAGTGCTAGTCGGCCCGGGGCGCACACTGAAGCTTTCTTT
>NA|17|TRBD2|TRBJ2-4|TRBV28
CASSLRTSGLAKNIQYF
TGTGCCAGCAGTTTGAGGACTAGCGGGTTAGCCAAAAACATTCAGTACTTC
>few|16|NA|TRBJ2-1|TRBV7-3
CASSFASGRGLNEQFF
TGTGCCAGCAGCTTTGCGTCGGGGCGGGGGCTCAATGAGCAGTTCTTC
>once|15|NA|TRBJ2-4|TRBV21-1
CASSKLRCGKNIQYF
TGTGCCAGCAGCAAACTACGCTGTGGCAAAAACATTCAGTACTTC
>few|16|TRBD1|TRBJ2-7|TRBV6-5
CASRSSPGQWTYEQYF
TGTGCCAGCAGATCCTCCCCGGGACAGTGGACCTACGAGCAGTACTTC
>NA|14|NA|TRBJ1-2|TRBV5-1
CASSLAGEVYGYTF
TGCGCCAGCAGCTTAGCTGGGGAGGTCTATGGCTACACCTTC
>NA|17|TRBD2|TRBJ2-1|TRBV28
CASSSWSSGGRYNEQFF
TGTGCCAGCAGTTCCTGGTCTAGCGGGGGGCGATACAATGAGCAGTTCTTC
>once|14|NA|TRBJ2-3|TRBV12-3/TRBV12-4
CASMKGLSTDTQYF
TGTGCCAGCATGAAGGGCCTAAGCACAGATACGCAGTATTTT
>NA|11|NA|TRBJ2-7|TRBV29-1
CSVRGIYEQYF
TGCAGCGTTCGGGGCATTTACGAGCAGTACTTC
>NA|16|NA|TRBJ2-2|TRBV12-3/TRBV12-4
CASQRRGNTNTGELFF
TGTGCCAGCCAAAGGAGGGGGAACACGAACACCGGGGAGCTGTTTTTT
>NA|16|NA|TRBJ2-1|TRBV18
CASSSELTRAYNEQFF
TGTGCCAGCTCGTCAGAACTAACGAGGGCCTACAATGAGCAGTTCTTC
>NA|16|NA|TRBJ2-3|TRBV5-1
CASSLDSGAGTDTQYF
TGCGCCAGCAGCCTCGATTCCGGCGCGGGCACAGATACGCAGTATTTT
>NA|14|NA|TRBJ1-1|TRBV29-1
CSVPRGGRNTEAFF
TGCAGCGTCCCCAGGGGTGGAAGGAACACTGAAGCTTTCTTT
>NA|15|TRBD1|TRBJ1-6|TRBV9
CASSSQDRVNSPLHF
TGTGCCAGCAGCTCCCAAGACAGGGTCAATTCACCCCTCCACTTT
>NA|15|NA|TRBJ2-7|TRBV7-9
CASSTGPVTSYEQYF
TGTGCCAGCAGCACCGGCCCTGTCACGTCCTACGAGCAGTACTTC
>few|16|TRBD1|TRBJ1-4|TRBV29-1
CSVVTGGVRTNEKLFF
TGCAGCGTTGTGACAGGGGGCGTTCGAACTAATGAAAAACTGTTTTTT
>few|13|TRBD1|TRBJ1-1|TRBV12-3/TRBV12-4
CASSATGSTEAFF
TGTGCCAGCAGTGCGACAGGGAGCACTGAAGCTTTCTTT
>few|15|TRBD2|TRBJ2-7|TRBV12-3/TRBV12-4
CASSLGTSELYEQYF
TGTGCCAGCAGTTTAGGGACTAGCGAACTATACGAGCAGTACTTC
>few|14|TRBD1|TRBJ1-1|TRBV6-6
CASSARDREGEAFF
TGTGCCAGCAGTGCTCGGGACAGGGAGGGGGAAGCTTTCTTT